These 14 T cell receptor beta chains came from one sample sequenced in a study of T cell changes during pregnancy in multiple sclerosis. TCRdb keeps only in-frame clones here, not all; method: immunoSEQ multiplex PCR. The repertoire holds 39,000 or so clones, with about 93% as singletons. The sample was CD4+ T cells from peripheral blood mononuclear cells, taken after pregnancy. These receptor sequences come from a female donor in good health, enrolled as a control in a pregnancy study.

CDR3 sequence: CASSRTGGFGDSPLHF. The CDR3 DNA follows: TGCGCCAGCAGCCGGACAGGGGGCTTTGGTGATTCACCCCTCCACTTT. This chain joins TRBV10-2 and TRBJ1-6; 11 positions match TRBD1. Germline V gene lookup returns CDR1 WSHSY and CDR2 SAAADI. The CDR3 spans 16 residues. Trimming removed 6 bases from V and 8 bases from J; junction bases left unmatched: 9.

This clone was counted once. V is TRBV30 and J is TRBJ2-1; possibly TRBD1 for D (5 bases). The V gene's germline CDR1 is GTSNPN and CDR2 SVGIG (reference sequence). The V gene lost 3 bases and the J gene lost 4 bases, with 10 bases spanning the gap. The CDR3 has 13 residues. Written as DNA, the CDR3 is TGTGCCTGGAGGGCGACAGTTTACAATGAGCAGTTCTTC. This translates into CAWRATVYNEQFF.

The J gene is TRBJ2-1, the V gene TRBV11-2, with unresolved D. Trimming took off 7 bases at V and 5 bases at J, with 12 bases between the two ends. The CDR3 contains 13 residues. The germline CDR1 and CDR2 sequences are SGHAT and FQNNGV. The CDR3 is CASTPFGHNEQFF. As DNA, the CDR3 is TGTGCCAGCACCCCTTTTGGGCACAATGAGCAGTTCTTC. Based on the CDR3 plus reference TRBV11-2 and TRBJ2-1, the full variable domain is EAGVAQSPRYKIIEKRQSVAFWCNPISGHATLYWYQQILGQGPKLLIQFQNNGVVDDSQLPKDRFSAERLKGVDSTLKIQPAKLEDSAVYLCASTPFGHNEQFFGPGTRLTVL.

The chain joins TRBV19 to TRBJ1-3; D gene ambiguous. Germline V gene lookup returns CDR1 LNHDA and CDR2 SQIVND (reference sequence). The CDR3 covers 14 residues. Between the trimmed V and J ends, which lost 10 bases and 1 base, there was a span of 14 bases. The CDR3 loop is CATKRSESGNTIYF. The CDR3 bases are TGTGCCACTAAGAGGTCGGAGTCTGGAAACACCATATATTTT. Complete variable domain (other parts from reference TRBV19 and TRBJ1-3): DGGITQSPKYLFRKEGQNVTLSCEQNLNHDAMYWYRQDPGQGLRLIYYSQIVNDFQKGDIAEGYSVSREKKESFPLTVTSAQKNPTAFYLCATKRSESGNTIYFGEGSWLTVV.

For the CDR3, the DNA is TGTGCCACCAGCTATTCTAGCGTACAAGAGACCCAGTACTTC. Residues: CATSYSSVQETQYF. J is TRBJ2-5 and V is TRBV15; possibly TRBD2 for D (6 bases). Trimming removed 5 bases at V and 2 bases at J, with 12 bases between. The CDR3 is made up of 14 amino acids. Germline V gene data show CDR1 as LNHNV and CDR2 as YYDKDF (reference sequence). Full variable domain (outside the CDR3, taken from reference TRBV15 and TRBJ2-5): DAMVIQNPRYQVTQFGKPVTLSCSQTLNHNVMYWYQQKSSQAPKLLFHYYDKDFNNEADTPDNFQSRRPNTSFCFLDIRSPGLGDTAMYLCATSYSSVQETQYFGPGTRLLVL.

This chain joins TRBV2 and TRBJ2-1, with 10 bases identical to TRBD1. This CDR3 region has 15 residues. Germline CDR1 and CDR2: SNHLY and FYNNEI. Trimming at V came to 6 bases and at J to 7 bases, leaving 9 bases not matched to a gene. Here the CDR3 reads CASRGRQGARNEQFF. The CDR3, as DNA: TGTGCCAGCAGGGGACGACAGGGGGCTCGGAATGAGCAGTTCTTC. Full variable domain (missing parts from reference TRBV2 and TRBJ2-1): EPEVTQTPSHQVTQMGQEVILRCVPISNHLYFYWYRQILGQKVEFLVSFYNNEISEKSEIFDDQFSVERPDGSNFTLKIRSTKLEDSAMYFCASRGRQGARNEQFFGPGTRLTVL.

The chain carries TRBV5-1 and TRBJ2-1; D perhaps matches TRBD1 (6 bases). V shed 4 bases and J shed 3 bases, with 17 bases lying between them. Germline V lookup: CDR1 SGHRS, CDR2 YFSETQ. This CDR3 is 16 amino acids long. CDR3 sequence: CASSLLSDRFYNEQFF. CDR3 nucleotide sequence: TGCGCCAGCAGCCTCCTTTCAGACAGGTTCTACAATGAGCAGTTCTTC.

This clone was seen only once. The CDR3 loop is CASSQPLRSSSRNEQFF. CDR3 DNA: TGCGCCAGCAGCCAACCCCTCCGGAGTAGCAGTAGGAATGAGCAGTTCTTC. The V and J genes are TRBV4-1 and TRBJ2-1, with D uncertain. Germline values: CDR1 MGHRA, CDR2 YSYEKL. This CDR3 comprises 17 residues. V dropped 2 bases and J dropped 7 bases, with 21 bases sitting between them.

DNA of the CDR3: TGTGCCAGCAGCCCCATCCGGGACACCCACGAGCAGTACTTC. It encodes CASSPIRDTHEQYF. The chain couples TRBV7-2 to TRBJ2-7; possible D gene TRBD1, 6 bases. This CDR3 region has 14 residues. CDR1 and CDR2 (germline): SGHTA, FQGNSA. V lost 5 bases and J lost 5, with 16 bases in between.

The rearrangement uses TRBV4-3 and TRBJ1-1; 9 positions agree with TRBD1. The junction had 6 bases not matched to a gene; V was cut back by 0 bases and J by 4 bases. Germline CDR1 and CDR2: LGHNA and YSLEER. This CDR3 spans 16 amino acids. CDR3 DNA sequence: TGCGCCAGCAGCCAAGAACCCGGGACAGGGCGCACTGAAGCTTTCTTT. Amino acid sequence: CASSQEPGTGRTEAFF.

CDR3 residues: CASSRAAGEWRNTEAFF. CDR3 sequence (DNA): TGTGCCAGCAGCCGGGCCGCAGGGGAGTGGAGAAACACTGAAGCTTTCTTT. The genes are TRBV28 and TRBJ1-1; D is perhaps TRBD1 (6 bases). Trimming took off 6 bases at V and 2 bases at J, with 22 bases between the two ends. The CDR3 runs to 17 residues. Germline V gene data show CDR1 as MDHEN and CDR2 as SYDVKM.

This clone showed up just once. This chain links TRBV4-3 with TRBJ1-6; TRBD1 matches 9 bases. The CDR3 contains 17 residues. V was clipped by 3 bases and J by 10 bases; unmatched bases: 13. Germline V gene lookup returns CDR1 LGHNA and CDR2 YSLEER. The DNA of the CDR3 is TGCGCCAGCAGCCATCCCGGGACAGGGCGAGTAAACTCACCCCTCCACTTT. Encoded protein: CASSHPGTGRVNSPLHF.

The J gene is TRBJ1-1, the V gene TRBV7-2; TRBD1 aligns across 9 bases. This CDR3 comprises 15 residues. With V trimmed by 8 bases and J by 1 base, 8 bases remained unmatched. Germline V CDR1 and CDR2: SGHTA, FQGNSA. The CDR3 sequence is CASSRTGAPNTEAFF. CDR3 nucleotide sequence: TGTGCCAGCTCCCGGACAGGGGCCCCGAACACTGAAGCTTTCTTT.

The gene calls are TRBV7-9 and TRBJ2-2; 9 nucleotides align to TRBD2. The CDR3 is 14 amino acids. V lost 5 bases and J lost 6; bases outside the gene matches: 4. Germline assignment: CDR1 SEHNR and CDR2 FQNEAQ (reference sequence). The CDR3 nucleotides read TGTGCCAGCAGCCGCGGGAGGGACCCCGGGGAGCTGTTTTTT. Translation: CASSRGRDPGELFF. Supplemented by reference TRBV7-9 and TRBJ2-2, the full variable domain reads DTGVSQNPRHKITKRGQNVTFRCDPISEHNRLYWYRQTLGQGPEFLTYFQNEAQLEKSRLLSDRFSAERPKGSFSTLEIQRTEQGDSAMYLCASSRGRDPGELFFGEGSRLTVL.